This is a list of T cell receptor beta chains from one sample in a study of cytomegalovirus exposure and HLA in healthy donors. Clones were sequenced by immunoSEQ multiplex PCR, and TCRdb holds only the in-frame ones, with some missing. The sample contains about 200,000 clones, 86% of which appear only once. Sequences were obtained from PBMCs. The source of these receptors is a woman in her 30s in good health and CMV-seronegative. CDR3s include the opening cysteine and the closing phenylalanine or tryptophan. D genes are given only for firm matches. Only part of the rows carry a size: once, few, many, or a class if the clone is expanded.

j_gene	abundance	d_gene	v_gene	CDR3aa	CDR3nt
TRBJ1-2	few	-	TRBV4-1	CASSSDSRFSGYTF	TGCGCCAGCAGTTCGGACAGCCGGTTTTCTGGCTACACCTTC
TRBJ2-1	-	TRBD2	TRBV10-2	CASKVAGSSYNEQFF	TGCGCCAGCAAGGTAGCGGGGAGCTCCTACAATGAGCAGTTCTTC
TRBJ1-6	-	-	TRBV5-1	CASRGDYNSPLHF	TGCGCCAGCAGAGGGGATTATAATTCACCCCTCCACTTT
TRBJ2-3	-	TRBD2	TRBV9	CASSVLRSGGPDTQYF	TGTGCCAGCAGCGTACTTCGGAGCGGGGGGCCAGATACGCAGTATTTT
TRBJ2-1	once	TRBD2	TRBV9	CASSEAGGASYNEQFF	TGTGCCAGCAGCGAGGCGGGAGGGGCATCCTACAATGAGCAGTTCTTC
TRBJ1-2	few	-	TRBV4-1	CASSQNRDSEGYTF	TGCGCCAGCAGCCAAAACCGGGATTCGGAAGGCTACACCTTC
TRBJ2-7	-	TRBD2	TRBV19	CASSPTGTSAYEQYF	TGTGCCAGTAGTCCAACCGGGACTAGCGCCTACGAGCAGTACTTC
TRBJ2-3	once	TRBD2	TRBV7-7	CASSPGRAGGVDTQYF	TGTGCTAGCAGCCCCGGAAGAGCGGGAGGGGTAGATACGCAGTATTTT
TRBJ2-1	-	-	TRBV10-3	CAISGSQAFSYNEQFF	TGTGCCATCAGTGGATCACAGGCTTTCTCCTACAATGAGCAGTTCTTC
TRBJ2-1	-	-	TRBV28	CASSSQDYRSYNEQFF	TGTGCCAGCAGTTCGCAGGACTACCGCTCCTACAATGAGCAGTTCTTC
TRBJ1-2	few	TRBD1	TRBV7-9	CASSSQGQGVGYGYTF	TGTGCCAGCAGCTCCCAGGGACAGGGGGTGGGCTATGGCTACACCTTC
TRBJ2-4	-	TRBD1	TRBV15	CATSLQGRGYIQYF	TGTGCCACCAGTCTACAGGGGAGAGGGTACATTCAGTACTTC
TRBJ1-1	-	TRBD1	TRBV5-6	CASSLAQGVTEAFF	TGTGCCAGCAGCTTGGCGCAGGGGGTCACTGAAGCTTTCTTT
TRBJ2-1	-	TRBD2	TRBV7-3	CASSFGGARGEQFF	TGTGCCAGCAGCTTCGGGGGGGCACGTGGAGAGCAGTTCTTC
TRBJ2-7	-	-	TRBV30	CAWSRRLSYEQYF	TGTGCCTGGAGTCGCCGACTCTCCTACGAGCAGTACTTC
TRBJ1-4	-	-	TRBV28	CASSPTPRRTNEKLFF	TGTGCCAGCAGTCCAACACCTCGGAGGACTAATGAAAAACTGTTTTTT
TRBJ2-3	-	-	TRBV10-1	CASSRGYSTDTQYF	TGCGCCAGCAGTAGGGGTTATTCCACAGATACGCAGTATTTT
TRBJ2-7	-	-	TRBV6-5	CASSHRSPFYEQYF	TGTGCCAGCAGTCACAGGTCACCCTTCTACGAGCAGTACTTC
TRBJ2-6	-	-	TRBV29-1	CSVRGSGANVLTF	TGCAGCGTTCGGGGGTCTGGGGCCAACGTCCTGACTTTC
TRBJ2-3	-	-	TRBV11-1	CASSLYSGLGYGTDTQYF	TGTGCCAGCAGCCTTTATTCGGGGTTAGGGTATGGCACAGATACGCAGTATTTT
TRBJ2-5	once	TRBD1	TRBV29-1	CSVLSPRDRGQETQYF	TGCAGCGTCCTATCCCCTAGGGACAGGGGGCAAGAGACCCAGTACTTC
TRBJ2-3	-	-	TRBV18	CASSPGLQTDTQYF	TGTGCCAGCTCACCGGGTTTACAGACAGATACGCAGTATTTT
TRBJ2-2	-	-	TRBV7-9	CSSSFDGKGTGELFF	TGTTCCAGCAGCTTCGACGGGAAGGGCACCGGGGAGCTGTTTTTT
TRBJ2-3	-	TRBD2	TRBV25-1	CASSETGLAGYTQYF	TGTGCCAGCAGTGAAACCGGACTAGCGGGATATACGCAGTATTTT
TRBJ2-5	-	-	TRBV19	CASSIEVSGTETQYF	TGTGCCAGTAGTATCGAGGTCTCCGGTACCGAGACCCAGTACTTC
TRBJ2-5	-	TRBD1	TRBV19	CASSPRTGLLETQYF	TGTGCCAGTAGTCCCCGGACAGGGCTTTTAGAGACCCAGTACTTC
TRBJ2-1	once	-	TRBV6-1	CASSLTGGYNEQFF	TGTGCCAGCAGTCTCACCGGGGGTTACAATGAGCAGTTCTTC
TRBJ1-2	once	TRBD1	TRBV4-2	CASSPTWTGGEDVYTF	TGTGCCAGCAGCCCCACTTGGACAGGGGGAGAGGATGTCTACACCTTC
TRBJ1-2	-	TRBD1	TRBV29-1	CSVVGGVYYGYTF	TGCAGCGTTGTAGGGGGCGTATACTATGGCTACACCTTC
TRBJ1-2	-	TRBD1	TRBV28	CASSLNRQGGYTF	TGTGCCAGCAGTTTAAACCGACAGGGTGGCTACACCTTC
TRBJ2-1	-	TRBD2	TRBV4-1	CASSQDPGGGEQFF	TGCGCCAGCAGCCAAGATCCGGGAGGGGGTGAGCAGTTCTTC
TRBJ2-7	-	-	TRBV7-9	CASSLGLLTYEQYF	TGTGCCAGCAGCCTGGGACTCTTAACCTACGAGCAGTACTTC
TRBJ2-1	-	TRBD1	TRBV28	CASSAPGTGRNEQFF	TGTGCCAGCAGTGCCCCCGGGACAGGGCGCAATGAGCAGTTCTTC
TRBJ2-1	-	TRBD2	TRBV5-6	CASSFPTGTSGSSYNEQFF	TGTGCCAGCAGCTTTCCAACCGGGACTAGCGGGAGCTCCTACAATGAGCAGTTCTTC
TRBJ2-7	once	-	TRBV7-2	CASSLPGHPYEQYF	TGTGCCAGCAGCTTACCGGGACATCCCTACGAGCAGTACTTC
TRBJ2-1	-	-	TRBV10-2	CASSAFQRNEQFF	TGCGCCAGCAGTGCCTTTCAGAGGAATGAGCAGTTCTTC
TRBJ2-7	-	TRBD2	TRBV5-1	CASSQGLAENYEQYF	TGCGCCAGCAGCCAAGGACTAGCGGAGAACTACGAGCAGTACTTC
TRBJ2-3	-	TRBD1	TRBV11-2	CASSFAGGPDTQYF	TGTGCCAGCAGCTTCGCAGGGGGTCCAGATACGCAGTATTTT
TRBJ2-1	-	TRBD2	TRBV19	CASSFIAGDPSYNEQFF	TGTGCCAGTAGTTTTATAGCGGGAGATCCGTCCTACAATGAGCAGTTCTTC
TRBJ2-3	-	TRBD2	TRBV2	CASSGLAASTDTQYF	TGTGCCAGCAGTGGACTAGCGGCTAGCACAGATACGCAGTATTTT
TRBJ1-1	-	-	TRBV28	CASSRRSEAFF	TGTGCCAGCAGCCGTCGGTCTGAAGCTTTCTTT
TRBJ1-5	-	-	TRBV11-2	CASSSGNQPQHF	TGTGCCAGCAGCTCAGGCAATCAGCCCCAGCATTTT